These 16 T cell receptor beta chains were all obtained from the same sample, sequenced in a study of OX40 agonist ivuxolimab in advanced cancers. Assay: immunoSEQ multiplex PCR; the TCRdb copy retains only in-frame clones and omits some. The data contain 6,500 to 9,000 clones, about 67% of them seen just once; the ten biggest clones take up over 40%. The input for sequencing was CD4+ or CD8+ T cells sorted from blood, taken in a trial of the OX40 agonist ivuxolimab. Source of these receptors: an adult with an advanced solid tumor such as melanoma, head and neck, liver or kidney cancer.

The chain couples TRBV11-2 to TRBJ1-4; the match to TRBD1 covers 7 bases. The CDR3 loop spans 15 amino acids. The germline V gene encodes CDR1 SGHAT and CDR2 FQNNGV. Trimming at V came to 5 bases and at J to 2 bases, leaving 5 bases not matched to a gene. For the CDR3, the DNA is TGTGCCAGCAGCGCCGGAGGGGGCACTAATGAAAAACTGTTTTTT. Encoded protein: CASSAGGGTNEKLFF.

The V gene is TRBV5-5, the J gene TRBJ2-7; TRBD1 matches at 7 bases. Germline V CDR1 and CDR2: SGHKS, YYEKEE (reference sequence). Germline trimming cut 2 bases from V and 3 bases from J; bases unmatched to any gene: 8. CDR3 length: 15 amino acids. The CDR3 bases are TGTGCCAGCAGCTTAAGCGGACAGGTCAACTACGAGCAGTACTTC. It yields the protein CASSLSGQVNYEQYF.

The rearrangement joins TRBV5-1 to TRBJ2-1; tentative D call: TRBD1 (5 bases). The germline CDR1 and CDR2 sequences are SGHRS and YFSETQ. Trimming removed 1 base at V and 1 base at J, with 12 bases between. There are 16 residues in the CDR3. Here the CDR3 reads CASSLTGQGSYNEQFF. The CDR3 nucleotides read TGCGCCAGCAGCTTGACAGGCCAGGGTTCCTACAATGAGCAGTTCTTC.

This clone was counted once. The CDR3 protein is CASSPGGGSPLHF. The DNA of the CDR3 is TGTGCCAGTAGTCCAGGGGGCGGTTCACCCCTCCACTTT. The genes are TRBV19 and TRBJ1-6; 8 positions match TRBD1. Germline CDR1 is LNHDA and CDR2 is SQIVND (reference sequence). The CDR3 length is 13 residues. The trim removed 5 bases at V and 9 bases at J, leaving 3 bases unmatched.

The chain is built from TRBV27 and TRBJ1-2; D might be TRBD1 (5 bases). Germline lookup yields CDR1 MNHEY and CDR2 SMNVEV (reference sequence). The CDR3 has 20 residues. Trimming removed 4 bases at V and 1 base at J, with 28 bases between. The CDR3 is CASSSESYRNPTEVNYGYTF. CDR3 DNA sequence: TGTGCCAGCAGTTCGGAATCTTACAGGAACCCCACGGAGGTTAACTATGGCTACACCTTC.

Concerning this clone itself: One junction end does not reproduce the germline sequence, and a read error may be involved. This sample also contains other DNA sequences that code for the same CDR3. V usage is TRBV5-4 and J usage is TRBJ1-2, with D perhaps matching TRBD1 (5 bases). The germline V gene has CDR1 SGHNT and CDR2 YYREEE (reference sequence). This CDR3 is 14 amino acids long. The CDR3 DNA reads TGTGCCAGCAGCTTTGTTGGGGGGAACTATGGCTACACCTTT. Its protein is CASSFVGGNYGYTF.

The chain joins TRBV7-9 to TRBJ1-1; 7 bases are a match to TRBD1. With V trimmed by 6 bases and J by 4 bases, 14 bases remained unmatched. CDR3 size: 16 residues. The germline V gene encodes CDR1 SEHNR and CDR2 FQNEAQ (reference sequence). The CDR3 region is CASRPSGGAQGTEAFF. The CDR3 coding sequence is TGTGCCAGCAGACCCTCAGGGGGGGCGCAGGGCACTGAAGCTTTCTTT.

This clone has at least ten counts. The J gene is TRBJ1-6, the V gene TRBV6-1; D uncertain. The CDR3 consists of 12 residues. V was cut by 6 bases and J by 4 bases, with 4 bases left in between. Germline V CDR1 and CDR2: MNHNS, SASEGT. The chain's CDR3 is CASSQYNSPLHF. The CDR3, as DNA: TGTGCCAGCAGCCAGTATAATTCACCCCTCCACTTT.

V gene TRBV2 combines with J gene TRBJ1-3, with a possible D match to TRBD1 (6 bases). Germline V gene lookup returns CDR1 SNHLY and CDR2 FYNNEI. The CDR3 contains 14 residues. V lost 7 bases, J lost 5 bases, and 15 bases lay in between. This CDR3 reads CASMGGRDRNTIYF. CDR3 bases: TGTGCCAGCATGGGGGGCAGGGACCGAAACACCATATATTTT.

V usage is TRBV2 and J usage is TRBJ2-7, with D uncertain. This CDR3 has 15 residues. V dropped 6 bases and J dropped 2 bases, with 17 bases sitting between them. Germline loops: CDR1 SNHLY, CDR2 FYNNEI. CDR3 loop: CASRATWTITYEQYF. The CDR3 DNA follows: TGTGCCAGCAGGGCGACCTGGACCATTACCTACGAGCAGTACTTC. Drawing the rest from reference TRBV2 and TRBJ2-7, the complete variable domain is EPEVTQTPSHQVTQMGQEVILRCVPISNHLYFYWYRQILGQKVEFLVSFYNNEISEKSEIFDDQFSVERPDGSNFTLKIRSTKLEDSAMYFCASRATWTITYEQYFGPGTRLTVT.

The V and J genes are TRBV9 and TRBJ2-5; D perhaps matches TRBD1 (5 bases). V was pared by 0 bases and J by 5 bases, with 8 bases between. The CDR3 sequence is 13 residues long. Per the germline V gene, CDR1 is SGDLS and CDR2 is YYNGEE. The CDR3 is CASSVEGVETQYF. Here the CDR3 DNA reads TGTGCCAGCAGCGTAGAAGGGGTCGAGACCCAGTACTTC.

The chain carries TRBV5-5 and TRBJ2-1; no reliable D call. Between the trimmed V and J ends, which lost 0 bases and 0 bases, there was a span of 7 bases. The CDR3 is 15 residues long. Per germline, CDR1 SGHKS and CDR2 YYEKEE (reference sequence). The CDR3, as DNA: TGTGCCAGCAGCTTGGAACAGAACTCCTACAATGAGCAGTTCTTC. Protein sequence: CASSLEQNSYNEQFF.

The rearrangement joins TRBV19 to TRBJ2-7; tentative D call: TRBD1 (6 bases). Trimming took 5 bases from V and 0 from J, leaving 14 bases between them. Germline V gene sequence: CDR1 LNHDA, CDR2 SQIVND (reference sequence). The CDR3 has 15 residues. The CDR3 spells CASSSGTMSSYEQYF. Here the CDR3 DNA reads TGTGCCAGTAGTTCCGGGACAATGAGCTCCTACGAGCAGTACTTC.

The chain carries TRBV5-1 and TRBJ2-1; the D is unclear. CDR3 length equals 14 residues. Trimming cost V 0 bases and J 4 bases, with 8 bases left between them. Germline CDR1 and CDR2: SGHRS and YFSETQ. CDR3 protein: CASSLAQQYNEQFF. CDR3 bases: TGCGCCAGCAGCTTGGCCCAGCAATACAATGAGCAGTTCTTC.

CDR3 residues: CASSLQGQGIYNEQFF. The CDR3 DNA reads as TGTGCCAGCAGTTTGCAAGGACAGGGGATATACAATGAGCAGTTCTTC. The chain carries TRBV27 and TRBJ2-1, with 9 bases identical to TRBD1. The CDR3 is 16 amino acids. Germline CDR1 is MNHEY and CDR2 is SMNVEV (reference sequence). V lost 3 bases and J lost 4; bases outside the gene matches: 7.

This sequence joins TRBV6-1 and TRBJ2-1; 10 nucleotides match TRBD2. CDR1 MNHNS and CDR2 SASEGT come from the germline V gene. The CDR3 has 15 residues. The J segment lost 8 bases and the V segment lost 7 bases, leaving 11 bases of the junction unmatched. The CDR3 sequence is CASNLRSGGAYEQFF. CDR3 DNA: TGTGCCAGCAACCTACGGAGCGGGGGGGCCTATGAGCAGTTCTTC.